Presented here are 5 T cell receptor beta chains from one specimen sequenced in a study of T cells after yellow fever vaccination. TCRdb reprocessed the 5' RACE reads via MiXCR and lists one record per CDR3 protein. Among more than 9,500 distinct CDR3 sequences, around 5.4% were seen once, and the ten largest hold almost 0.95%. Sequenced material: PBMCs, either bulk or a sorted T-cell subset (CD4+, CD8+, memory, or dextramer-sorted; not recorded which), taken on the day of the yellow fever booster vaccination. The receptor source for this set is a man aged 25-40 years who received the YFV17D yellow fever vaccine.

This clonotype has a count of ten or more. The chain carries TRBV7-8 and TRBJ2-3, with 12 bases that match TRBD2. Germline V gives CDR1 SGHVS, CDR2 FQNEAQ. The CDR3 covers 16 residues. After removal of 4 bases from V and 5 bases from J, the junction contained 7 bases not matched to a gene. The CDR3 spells CASSSSSGRVVDTQYF. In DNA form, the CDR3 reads TGTGCCAGCAGCTCCTCTAGCGGGAGGGTTGTAGATACGCAGTATTTT.

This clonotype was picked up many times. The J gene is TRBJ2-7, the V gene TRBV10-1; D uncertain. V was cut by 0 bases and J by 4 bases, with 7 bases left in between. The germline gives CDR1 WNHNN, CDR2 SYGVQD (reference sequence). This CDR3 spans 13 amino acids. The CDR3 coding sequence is TGCGCCAGCAGTGAGTCGGGGAAGTACGAGCAGTACTTC. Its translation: CASSESGKYEQYF.

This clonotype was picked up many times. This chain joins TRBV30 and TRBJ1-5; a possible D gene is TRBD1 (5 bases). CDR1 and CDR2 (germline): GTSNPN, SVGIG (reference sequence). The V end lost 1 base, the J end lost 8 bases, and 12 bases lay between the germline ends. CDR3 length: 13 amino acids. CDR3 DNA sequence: TGTGCCTGGAGTGGACAAGTAGGGGAGCCCCAGCATTTT. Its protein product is CAWSGQVGEPQHF.

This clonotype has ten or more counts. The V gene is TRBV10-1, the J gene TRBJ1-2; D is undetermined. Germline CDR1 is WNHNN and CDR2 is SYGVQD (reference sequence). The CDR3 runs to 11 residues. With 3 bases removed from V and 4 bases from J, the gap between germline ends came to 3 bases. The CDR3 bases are TGCGCCAGCAGTGACGGCTATGGCTACACCTTC. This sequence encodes CASSDGYGYTF.

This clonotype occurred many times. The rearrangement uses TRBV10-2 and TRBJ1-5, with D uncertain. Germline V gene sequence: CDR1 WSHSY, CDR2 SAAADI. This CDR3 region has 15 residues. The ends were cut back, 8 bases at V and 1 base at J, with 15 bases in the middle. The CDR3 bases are TGCGCCAGCCCCCAGACCGGGTGGAGCAATCAGCCCCAGCATTTT. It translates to CASPQTGWSNQPQHF.